This T cell receptor beta chain was recovered during a study of shared clonotypes between healthy human individuals. The germline CDR1 and CDR2 sequences are SNHLY and FYNNEI. The CDR3 is 12 residues long. Deletions cut 2 bases from V and 5 bases from J, with 5 bases between. Produced via immunoSEQ multiplex PCR; TCRdb's table is partial and in-frame only. The data show about 2,200,000 clones, 85% to 95% seen once. CD45RO negativity and positive selection for CCR7 defined naive CD8 cells, a population that excluded terminally differentiated effector memory CD45RA+ cells. The chain recombines TRBV2 with TRBJ2-3, with D unclear. The specimen sequenced was naive CD8+ T cells from PBMCs. The sequence was collected from a young man in good health. Some clones in this sample may be carry-over from other donors' samples. The CDR3 nucleotides read TGTGCCAGCAGTGAATTTGGAGATACGCAGTATTTT. As protein: CASSEFGDTQYF.